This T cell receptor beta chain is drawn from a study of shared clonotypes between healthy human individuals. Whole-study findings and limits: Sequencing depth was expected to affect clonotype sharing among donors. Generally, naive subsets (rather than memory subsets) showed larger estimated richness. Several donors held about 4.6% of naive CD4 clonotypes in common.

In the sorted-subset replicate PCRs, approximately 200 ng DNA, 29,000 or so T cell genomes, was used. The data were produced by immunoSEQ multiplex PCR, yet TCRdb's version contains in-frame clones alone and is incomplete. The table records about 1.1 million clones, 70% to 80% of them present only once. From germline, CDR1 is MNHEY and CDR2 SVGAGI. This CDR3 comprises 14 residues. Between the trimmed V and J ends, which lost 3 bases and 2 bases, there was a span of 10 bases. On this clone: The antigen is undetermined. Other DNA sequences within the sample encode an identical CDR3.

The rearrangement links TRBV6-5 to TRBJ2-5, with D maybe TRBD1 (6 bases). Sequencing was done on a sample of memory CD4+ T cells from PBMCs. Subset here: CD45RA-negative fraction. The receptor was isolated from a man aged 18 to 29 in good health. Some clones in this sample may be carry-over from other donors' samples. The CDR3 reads CASSYSRGQETQYF. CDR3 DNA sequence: TGTGCCAGCAGTTATTCCAGGGGACAAGAGACCCAGTACTTC.